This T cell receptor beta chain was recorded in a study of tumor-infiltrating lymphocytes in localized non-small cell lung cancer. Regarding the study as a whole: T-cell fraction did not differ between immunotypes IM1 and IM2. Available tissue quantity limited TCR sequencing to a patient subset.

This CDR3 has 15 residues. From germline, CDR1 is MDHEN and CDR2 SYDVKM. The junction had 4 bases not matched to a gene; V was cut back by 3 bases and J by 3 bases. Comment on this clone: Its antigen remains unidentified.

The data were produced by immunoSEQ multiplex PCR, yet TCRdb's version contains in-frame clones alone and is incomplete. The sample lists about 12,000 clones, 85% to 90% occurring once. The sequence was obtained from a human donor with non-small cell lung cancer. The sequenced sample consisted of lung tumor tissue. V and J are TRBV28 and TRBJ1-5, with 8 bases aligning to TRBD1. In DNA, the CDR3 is TGTGCCAGCAGTTTCAGGGACAGGCACAATCAGCCCCAGCATTTT. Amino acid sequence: CASSFRDRHNQPQHF.